Presented here are 10 T cell receptor beta chains from one specimen sequenced in a study of blood T cells in healthy people across ages. PCR was performed a second time for about 7 to 11 cycles using a sample-barcoded 5' primer and a J-beta primer mix. MiXCR, run by TCRdb on the 5' RACE reads, gives a single entry per CDR3 protein. The sample lists some 640,000 distinct CDR3 sequences, around half occurring once. Sequenced material: blood. Every receptor here comes from a woman aged 60 to 75 in good health.

This sequence joins TRBV14 and TRBJ2-7; D is undetermined. Matching the DNA end better, TRBJ2-5 makes the J call doubtful. Germline CDR1 SGHDN, CDR2 FVKESK. The length of the CDR3 is 13 residues. The CDR3 DNA follows: TGTGCCAGCAGCCAGAGCCCTTCCGAGACCCAGTACTTC. Translation gives CASSQSPSETQYF.

This clonotype was recorded a few times. J is TRBJ1-1 and V is TRBV20-1; 7 nucleotides align to TRBD1. Germline CDR1 reads DFQATT; CDR2 reads SNEGSKA (reference sequence). V dropped 3 bases and J dropped 1; count of bases not matched to a gene: 5. This CDR3 is built from 14 residues. For the CDR3, the DNA is TGCAGTGCTAGCCGGGACAGCTGGAACACTGAAGCTTTCTTT. Its translation: CSASRDSWNTEAFF.

The CDR3 is CASSPGGDVGYGYTF. CDR3 bases: TGTGCCAGCAGTCCAGGGGGGGACGTGGGGTATGGCTACACCTTC. This chain uses TRBV28 with TRBJ1-2; 7 nucleotides line up with TRBD1. V lost 5 bases and J lost 5; bases outside the gene matches: 11. CDR1 and CDR2 from the germline V gene are MDHEN and SYDVKM. This CDR3 has 15 amino acids.

This chain connects TRBV7-3 to TRBJ2-3; 7 bases fit TRBD2. The V gene's germline CDR1 is SGHTA and CDR2 FQGTGA. The CDR3 has 15 amino acids. V trimming: 2 bases; J trimming: 2 bases; junction bases outside the gene matches: 4. This chain's CDR3 is CASSLSAGDTDTQYF. Here the CDR3 DNA reads TGTGCCAGCAGCTTATCGGCGGGGGACACAGATACGCAGTATTTT.

This chain connects TRBV6-1 to TRBJ2-7; D unclear. This CDR3 region has 14 residues. V was shortened by 4 bases and J by 0 bases, with 10 bases between the two germline ends. Germline lookup yields CDR1 MNHNS and CDR2 SASEGT. The CDR3 DNA follows: TGTGCCAGCAGTGCAGGTCTGTACTCCTACGAGCAGTACTTC. Amino acid sequence: CASSAGLYSYEQYF.

The chain combines TRBV6-6 with TRBJ2-7; D may be TRBD2 (7 bases). The germline V gene encodes CDR1 MNHNY and CDR2 SVGAGI (reference sequence). This CDR3 spans 14 amino acids. The V end was cut by 6 bases, the J end by 5 bases, with 17 bases between. CDR3 loop: CASRTEGGGDEQYF. The CDR3 DNA reads TGTGCCAGCAGGACAGAGGGAGGGGGGGACGAGCAGTACTTC.

The rearrangement joins TRBV20-1 to TRBJ2-1, with 7 bases identical to TRBD2. Trimming cost V 4 bases and J 1 base; bases outside gene matches: 4. Per germline, CDR1 DFQATT and CDR2 SNEGSKA (reference sequence). CDR3 length: 14 residues. CDR3 loop: CSATRGGSYNEQFF. The DNA of the CDR3 is TGCAGTGCTACGAGGGGAGGGTCCTACAATGAGCAGTTCTTC.

The V gene is TRBV7-9, the J gene TRBJ2-7; TRBD2 might be the D (5 bases). Trimming removed 5 bases from V and 0 bases from J, with 14 bases in between. Germline V gene sequence: CDR1 SEHNR, CDR2 FQNEAQ (reference sequence). The CDR3 totals 15 residues. The CDR3 nucleotides read TGTGCCAGCAGCCCCGATATTAGCGTCTCCTACGAGCAGTACTTC. Encoded protein: CASSPDISVSYEQYF.

Only a few counts were recorded for this clonotype. This chain links TRBV7-8 with TRBJ2-7; weak D call: TRBD1 (5 bases). From germline, CDR1 is SGHVS and CDR2 FQNEAQ. V shed 1 base and J shed 2 bases, with 9 bases lying between them. The CDR3 loop spans 14 amino acids. The CDR3 loop reads CASSLGQLAYEQYF. CDR3 bases: TGTGCCAGCAGCTTAGGACAGCTAGCCTACGAGCAGTACTTC.

This rearrangement joins TRBV2 to TRBJ2-1, with D possibly TRBD1 on 6 matching bases. The CDR3 contains 15 residues. V dropped 2 bases and J dropped 4 bases, with 12 bases sitting between them. From germline, CDR1 is SNHLY and CDR2 FYNNEI. The CDR3 reads CASSETGTPYNEQFF. The CDR3 nucleotides read TGTGCCAGCAGTGAAACCGGGACACCGTACAATGAGCAGTTCTTC.